This T cell receptor (beta chain) was sequenced during a study of shared clonotypes between healthy human individuals. This clone was observed once. The target antigen is unknown. J was trimmed by 1 base and V by 5 bases; bases with no gene match: 4. The CDR3 covers 15 residues. From germline, CDR1 is MGHRA and CDR2 YSYEKL. Over several immunoSEQ plates, each subset's genomic DNA was distributed in even portions. Each sorted subset replicate got 200 ng genomic DNA, roughly 27,000 genomes. Measured with immunoSEQ multiplex PCR; TCRdb has only the in-frame clones, and not every one. The sample lists around 1.1 million clones, around 78% occurring once. Whole-study findings and limits: Lower generation probabilities were found for non-shared clonotypes than for those shared by all four donors.

The sequence came from a man aged 18 to 30 in good health. Some clones in this sample may be carry-over from other donors' samples. The rearrangement uses TRBV4-1 and TRBJ2-2; 7 bases line up with TRBD1. The sequenced sample was memory CD4+ T cells from PBMCs. The sample's subset: CD45RA-negative fraction. CDR3: CASSDWTGNTGELFF. The CDR3 nucleotides are TGCGCCAGCAGCGATTGGACAGGGAACACCGGGGAGCTGTTTTTT.